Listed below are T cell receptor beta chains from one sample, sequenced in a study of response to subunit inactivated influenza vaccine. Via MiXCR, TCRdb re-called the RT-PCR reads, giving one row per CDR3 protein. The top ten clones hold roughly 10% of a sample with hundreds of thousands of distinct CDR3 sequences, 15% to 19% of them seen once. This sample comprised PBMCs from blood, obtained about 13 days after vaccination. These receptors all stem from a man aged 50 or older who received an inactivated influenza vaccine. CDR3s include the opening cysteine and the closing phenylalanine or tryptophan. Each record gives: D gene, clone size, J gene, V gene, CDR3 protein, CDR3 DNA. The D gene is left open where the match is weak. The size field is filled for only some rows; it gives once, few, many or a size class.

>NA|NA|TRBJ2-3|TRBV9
CASSDGAQSTDTQYF
TGTGCCAGCAGCGATGGGGCACAGAGCACAGATACGCAGTATTTT
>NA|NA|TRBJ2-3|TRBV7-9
CASSSQDAQYF
TGTGCCAGCAGCTCCCAAGATGCGCAGTATTTT
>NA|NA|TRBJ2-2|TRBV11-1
CASSSTTVNTGELFF
TGTGCCAGCAGCTCCACGACTGTTAACACCGGGGAGCTGTTTTTT
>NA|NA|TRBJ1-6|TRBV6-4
CASSTNTGSPLHF
TGTGCCAGCAGTACAAACACGGGATCACCCCTCCACTTT
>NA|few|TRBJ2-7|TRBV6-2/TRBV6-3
CASSEPGQRYEQYF
TGTGCCAGCAGTGAGCCGGGACAAAGATACGAGCAGTACTTC
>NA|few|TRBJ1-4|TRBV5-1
CASSFELPGTVNEKLFF
TGCGCCAGCAGCTTCGAACTCCCCGGGACGGTGAATGAAAAACTGTTTTTT
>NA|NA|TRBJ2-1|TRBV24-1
CATSDFLANEQFF
TGTGCCACCAGTGATTTCTTAGCCAATGAGCAGTTCTTC
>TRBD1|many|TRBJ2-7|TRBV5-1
CASKAGTGPYEQYF
TGCGCCAGCAAAGCCGGGACAGGACCTTACGAGCAGTACTTC
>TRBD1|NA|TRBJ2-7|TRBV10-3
CAISFGTEYEQYF
TGTGCCATCAGTTTCGGGACAGAGTACGAGCAGTACTTC
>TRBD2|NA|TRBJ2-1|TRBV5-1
CASSLAGRGGGEQFF
TGCGCCAGCAGCTTGGCCGGGCGGGGGGGCGGTGAGCAGTTCTTC
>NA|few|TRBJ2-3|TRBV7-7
CASSLAPGDTQYF
TGTGCTAGCAGCTTAGCGCCGGGGGATACGCAGTATTTT
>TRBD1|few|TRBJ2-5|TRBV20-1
CSATKLGQGPETQYF
TGCAGTGCTACAAAATTAGGACAGGGTCCAGAGACCCAGTACTTC
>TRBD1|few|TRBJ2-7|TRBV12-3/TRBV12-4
CASTTTGKAYEQYF
TGTGCCAGCACCACGACAGGGAAAGCCTACGAGCAGTACTTC
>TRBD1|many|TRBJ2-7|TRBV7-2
CASSFQGASYEQYF
TGTGCCAGCAGCTTTCAGGGGGCTTCCTACGAGCAGTACTTC
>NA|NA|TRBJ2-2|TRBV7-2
CASSLRPPTGELFF
TGTGCCAGCAGCCTACGACCACCCACCGGGGAGCTGTTTTTT
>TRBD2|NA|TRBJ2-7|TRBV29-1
CSVRREVSRGGSLNEQYF
TGCAGCGTTCGGCGGGAGGTCTCGAGGGGTGGCTCGCTTAACGAGCAGTACTTC
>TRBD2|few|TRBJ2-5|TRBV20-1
CSASGTSGIETQYF
TGCAGTGCTAGTGGGACTAGCGGGATTGAGACCCAGTACTTC
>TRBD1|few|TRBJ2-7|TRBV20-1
CSAPTKTGAGEQYF
TGCAGTGCACCGACAAAGACAGGGGCTGGGGAGCAGTACTTC
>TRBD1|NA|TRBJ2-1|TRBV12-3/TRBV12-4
CASRRTGGGSYNEQFF
TGTGCCAGCAGAAGGACAGGGGGGGGCTCCTACAATGAGCAGTTCTTC
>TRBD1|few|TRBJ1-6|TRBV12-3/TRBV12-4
CASTPTGRNSPLHF
TGTGCCAGCACCCCGACAGGGAGGAATTCACCCCTCCACTTT
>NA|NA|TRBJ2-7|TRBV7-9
CASSLPQAVSYEQYF
TGTGCCAGCAGCTTACCTCAGGCAGTCTCCTACGAGCAGTACTTC
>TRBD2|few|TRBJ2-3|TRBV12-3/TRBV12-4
CASRRGLAGVSQYF
TGTGCCAGCAGACGGGGACTAGCGGGAGTTTCGCAGTATTTT
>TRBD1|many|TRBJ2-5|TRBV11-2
CASSNRGETQYF
TGTGCCAGCAGCAACAGGGGCGAGACCCAGTACTTC
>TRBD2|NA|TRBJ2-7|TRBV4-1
CASSLSGVVHYEQYF
TGCGCCAGCAGCCTTAGCGGGGTGGTCCACTACGAGCAGTACTTC